The 8 T cell receptor beta chains listed next were all sequenced from one sample in a study of T cell responses to AZD1222 COVID-19 vaccine. The protocol was immunoSEQ multiplex PCR, while the TCRdb copy is restricted to in-frame clones and leaves out a portion. The sample shows tens of thousands of clones, approximately 88% of them seen only once. Sequencing was performed on peripheral blood, taken on day 0 of AZD1222 vaccination. These receptors came from an adult in good health.

The J gene is TRBJ1-5, the V gene TRBV19; TRBD1 is a possible D gene (5 bases). The CDR3 spans 13 residues. Germline V CDR1 and CDR2: LNHDA, SQIVND (reference sequence). Trimming left V 6 bases short and J 5 bases short, with 11 bases between. CDR3 protein: CASRGLGDQPQHF. CDR3 DNA: TGTGCCAGTAGGGGACTGGGAGATCAGCCCCAGCATTTT.

The rearrangement joins TRBV6-1 to TRBJ2-1; no reliable D call. CDR1 and CDR2 from the germline V gene are MNHNS and SASEGT. The CDR3 totals 11 residues. Trimming took off 1 base at V and 7 bases at J, with 2 bases between the two ends. The CDR3 bases are TGTGCCAGCAGTGAAGTAAATGAGCAGTTCTTC. It yields the protein CASSEVNEQFF.

The chain couples TRBV4-3 to TRBJ2-2; D is ambiguous. Trimming left V 6 bases short and J 0 bases short, with 11 bases between. The CDR3 extends over 15 amino acids. CDR1 and CDR2 (germline): LGHNA, YSLEER. The CDR3 protein is CASSLQLANTGELFF. The CDR3, as DNA: TGCGCCAGCAGTCTACAATTGGCGAACACCGGGGAGCTGTTTTTT.

This clone has only one observation. V is TRBV6-5 and J is TRBJ2-5; possible D gene TRBD1, 6 bases. Germline V gene sequence: CDR1 MNHEY, CDR2 SVGAGI. The CDR3 runs to 12 residues. Trimming cost V 5 bases and J 5 bases, with 9 bases left between them. CDR3 amino acids: CASSTGSETQYF. DNA of the CDR3: TGTGCCAGCAGTACAGGGAGCGAGACCCAGTACTTC.

The gene calls are TRBV24-1 and TRBJ2-6; D remains ambiguous. Germline V lookup: CDR1 KGHDR, CDR2 SFDVKD. The ends were cut back, 4 bases at V and 3 bases at J, with 12 bases in the middle. This CDR3 is 16 amino acids long. CDR3 nucleotide sequence: TGTGCCACCAGTGACCCTAAGGGTAGTGGGGCCAACGTCCTGACTTTC. Translated: CATSDPKGSGANVLTF.

The chain links TRBV25-1 to TRBJ2-5, with 12 positions matching TRBD2. The CDR3 is made up of 18 amino acids. CDR1 and CDR2 (germline): MGHDK, SYGVNS. V gave up 0 bases and J gave up 2 bases; unmatched junction bases: 7. The CDR3 sequence: CASSEYRRTSGRQETQYF. Written as DNA, the CDR3 is TGTGCCAGCAGTGAATATAGAAGAACTAGCGGGAGGCAAGAGACCCAGTACTTC.

The chain has TRBV28 and TRBJ2-7, with TRBD2 identical over 10 bases. This CDR3 is built from 13 residues. The germline CDR1 and CDR2 sequences are MDHEN and SYDVKM. J was trimmed by 2 bases and V by 10 bases; bases with no gene match: 5. The CDR3 sequence: CATYSGGAYEQYF. The CDR3 DNA reads TGTGCCACATACAGCGGGGGGGCCTACGAGCAGTACTTC.

The V and J genes are TRBV4-3 and TRBJ1-4, with TRBD1 matching over 11 bases. This CDR3 comprises 16 residues. Germline-derived CDR1 and CDR2 are LGHNA and YSLEER. V dropped 0 bases and J dropped 8; count of bases not matched to a gene: 5. CDR3 loop: CASSQDIGTGGEKLFF. The CDR3 nucleotides are TGCGCCAGCAGCCAAGATATTGGGACAGGGGGGGAAAAACTGTTTTTT.